The rows below give T cell receptor beta chains drawn from one sample of a study of blood T cell repertoires in COVID-19. Clones were sequenced by immunoSEQ multiplex PCR, and TCRdb holds only the in-frame ones, with some missing. The sample has 150,000 to 200,000 clones; approximately 84% are singletons. Material: peripheral blood. The receptors shown here come from a woman of 80 years or more with acute or convalescent COVID-19. Each CDR3 is given with its conserved first and last residue. D genes are given only for firm matches. Clone size is given for some rows only: seen once, a few or many times, or a class if the clone is expanded.

15 | . | . | TRBJ1-5 | TRBV7-3 | CASSLTGGANQPQHF | TGTGCCAGCAGCTTAACCGGGGGGGCAAATCAGCCCCAGCATTTT
11 | . | . | TRBJ2-7 | TRBV20-1 | CSAVTDYEQYF | TGCAGTGCTGTAACAGACTACGAGCAGTACTTC
12 | . | . | TRBJ1-4 | TRBV2 | CATSAANEKLFF | TGTGCCACCTCCGCGGCTAATGAAAAACTGTTTTTT
14 | TRBD2 | . | TRBJ2-3 | TRBV6-6 | CATLAGGQTDTQYF | TGTGCCACCTTGGCGGGGGGCCAAACAGATACGCAGTATTTT
14 | TRBD2 | . | TRBJ2-1 | TRBV7-2 | CASSEGSPGGEQFF | TGTGCCAGCAGCGAGGGGTCCCCGGGGGGTGAGCAGTTCTTC
15 | . | . | TRBJ2-3 | TRBV5-1 | CASSIGRGATDTQYF | TGCGCCAGCAGCATAGGCCGGGGGGCGACAGATACGCAGTATTTT
13 | . | . | TRBJ1-1 | TRBV3-1/TRBV3-2 | CASSQRGGSEAFF | TGTGCCAGCAGCCAAAGGGGTGGCTCTGAAGCTTTCTTT
20 | . | . | TRBJ1-4 | TRBV24-1 | CATSDWTVLQGQATNEKLFF | TGTGCCACCAGTGATTGGACAGTGCTACAGGGCCAGGCAACTAATGAAAAACTGTTTTTT
15 | . | . | TRBJ2-7 | TRBV5-1 | CASSPQGISSYEQYF | TGCGCCAGCAGCCCCCAGGGGATAAGCTCCTACGAGCAGTACTTC
17 | TRBD2 | . | TRBJ2-1 | TRBV27 | CASSFQLAGGLNNEQFF | TGTGCCAGCAGTTTCCAACTAGCGGGGGGGCTCAACAATGAGCAGTTCTTC
16 | . | . | TRBJ1-1 | TRBV7-9 | CASSPELRVSDTEAFF | TGTGCCAGCAGCCCCGAGTTGCGGGTTTCCGACACTGAAGCTTTCTTT
14 | . | . | TRBJ2-1 | TRBV11-3 | CASSLDGANNEQFF | TGTGCCAGCAGCTTAGATGGGGCAAATAATGAGCAGTTCTTC
11 | . | . | TRBJ1-2 | TRBV6-5 | CASRWAYGYTF | TGTGCCAGCAGGTGGGCCTATGGCTACACCTTC
17 | TRBD1 | . | TRBJ1-4 | TRBV7-2 | CASSYFSRPGTGGKLFF | TGTGCCAGCAGCTACTTTAGCCGACCCGGGACAGGGGGAAAACTGTTTTTT
14 | . | . | TRBJ1-5 | TRBV3-1/TRBV3-2 | CASSQFAGGQPQHF | TGTGCCAGCAGCCAATTTGCGGGGGGACAGCCCCAGCATTTT
15 | . | . | TRBJ2-7 | TRBV4-1 | CASSQNAQGTYEQYF | TGCGCCAGCAGCCAAAACGCCCAGGGGACCTACGAGCAGTACTTC
13 | TRBD1 | . | TRBJ1-6 | TRBV6-5 | CASRRQGYSPLHF | TGTGCCAGCAGAAGACAGGGCTATTCACCCCTCCACTTT
14 | . | . | TRBJ2-7 | TRBV3-1/TRBV3-2 | CASSQVRGRGEQYF | TGTGCCAGCAGCCAAGTTCGGGGGAGAGGCGAGCAGTACTTC
15 | . | . | TRBJ1-1 | TRBV14 | CASSRGGSMNTEAFF | TGTGCCAGCAGCCGGGGGGGAAGCATGAACACTGAAGCTTTCTTT
15 | TRBD1 | once | TRBJ2-5 | TRBV2 | CASGTGAGNAETQYF | TGTGCCAGCGGGACAGGGGCCGGGAATGCAGAGACCCAGTACTTC
14 | . | . | TRBJ1-6 | TRBV5-5 | CASSLDGYNSPLHF | TGTGCCAGCAGCTTGGACGGGTATAATTCACCCCTCCACTTT
12 | . | . | TRBJ1-5 | TRBV6-6 | CASRRLDQPQHF | TGTGCCAGCAGGCGACTTGATCAGCCCCAGCATTTT
15 | TRBD1 | . | TRBJ1-4 | TRBV3-1/TRBV3-2 | CASSPGQATNEKLFF | TGTGCCAGCAGCCCTGGACAGGCGACTAATGAAAAACTGTTTTTT
15 | . | few | TRBJ2-5 | TRBV7-9 | CASSLVSSTGETQYF | TGTGCCAGCAGCTTAGTGTCTAGCACGGGAGAGACCCAGTACTTC
15 | TRBD1 | . | TRBJ1-2 | TRBV7-6 | CASSLDRWSLYGYTF | TGTGCCAGCAGCTTGGACAGGTGGTCCCTCTATGGCTACACCTTC
15 | TRBD1 | . | TRBJ1-2 | TRBV11-2 | CASSFVGTGRVGYTF | TGTGCCAGCAGCTTCGTCGGGACAGGAAGAGTTGGCTACACCTTC
18 | TRBD1 | . | TRBJ2-2 | TRBV3-1/TRBV3-2 | CASSQEMGQASNTGELFF | TGTGCCAGCAGCCAAGAAATGGGACAGGCGTCGAACACCGGGGAGCTGTTTTTT
16 | . | few | TRBJ2-1 | TRBV11-2 | CASSLVGGSYYNEQFF | TGTGCCAGCAGCTTAGTTGGGGGGAGTTACTACAATGAGCAGTTCTTC
13 | . | . | TRBJ1-2 | TRBV5-1 | CASSFGQNYGYTF | TGCGCCAGCAGCTTTGGACAGAACTATGGCTACACCTTC
16 | . | . | TRBJ1-3 | TRBV7-2 | CASSPGSPISGNTIYF | TGTGCCAGCAGCCCAGGTAGTCCTATCTCTGGAAACACCATATATTTT
16 | TRBD1 | . | TRBJ2-7 | TRBV10-3 | CAISEGTGDSSYEQYF | TGTGCCATCAGTGAAGGGACAGGCGACAGCTCCTACGAGCAGTACTTC
14 | . | . | TRBJ1-2 | TRBV14 | CASSQDPGPYGYTF | TGTGCCAGCAGCCAAGATCCAGGGCCCTATGGCTACACCTTC
16 | . | . | TRBJ1-1 | TRBV4-1 | CASSTKGAGPVTEAFF | TGCGCCAGCAGCACTAAAGGGGCCGGACCAGTCACTGAAGCTTTCTTT
14 | . | once | TRBJ1-6 | TRBV7-9 | CASSLAVAGSPLHF | TGTGCCAGCAGCTTAGCAGTCGCAGGCTCACCCCTCCACTTT
15 | TRBD1 | . | TRBJ2-1 | TRBV2 | CASSDEGGRYNEQFF | TGTGCCAGCAGTGACGAAGGGGGCCGGTACAATGAGCAGTTCTTC
15 | TRBD1 | . | TRBJ2-7 | TRBV7-9 | CASSLGGTGDGEQYF | TGTGCCAGCAGCTTAGGAGGAACAGGGGACGGCGAGCAGTACTTC
15 | . | . | TRBJ2-5 | TRBV28 | CASSLGQPGTETQYF | TGTGCCAGCAGCTTAGGACAGCCGGGAACAGAGACCCAGTACTTC
15 | . | . | TRBJ2-3 | TRBV5-1 | CASSPGNSLKDTQYF | TGCGCCAGCAGTCCAGGGAATAGTCTTAAAGATACGCAGTATTTT
16 | TRBD1 | . | TRBJ2-1 | TRBV15 | CATNIGAGGARNEQFF | TGTGCCACCAACATCGGGGCAGGGGGCGCTCGGAATGAGCAGTTCTTC
16 | . | . | TRBJ2-7 | TRBV11-2 | CASSFLETDPSYEQYF | TGTGCCAGCAGCTTTCTGGAGACAGATCCTTCCTACGAGCAGTACTTC
13 | . | few | TRBJ2-1 | TRBV5-1 | CASSIGQYNEQFF | TGCGCCAGCAGCATCGGACAGTACAATGAGCAGTTCTTC
14 | TRBD1 | . | TRBJ1-2 | TRBV5-1 | CASSLGGTGDGYTF | TGCGCCAGCAGCTTGGGTGGGACAGGGGATGGCTACACCTTC